These 23 T cell receptor beta chains share one sample of origin, sequenced in a study of T cell responses to AZD1222 COVID-19 vaccine. The table came from immunoSEQ multiplex PCR; TCRdb's copy has only in-frame clones and leaves some out. This table holds more than 100,000 clones, 87% found once. The source was peripheral blood, collected on day 0 of AZD1222 vaccination. These receptors were obtained from an adult in good health.

A single count supports this clone. This chain links TRBV27 with TRBJ1-1, with 10 positions matching TRBD1. The length of the CDR3 is 16 residues. Germline-derived CDR1 and CDR2 are MNHEY and SMNVEV (reference sequence). V lost 3 bases and J lost 0; bases outside the gene matches: 4. The CDR3 protein is CASSLGTGAMNTEAFF. CDR3 nucleotide sequence: TGTGCCAGCAGTTTGGGGACAGGGGCAATGAACACTGAAGCTTTCTTT.

V gene TRBV5-1 combines with J gene TRBJ1-3; weak D call: TRBD1 (6 bases). There are 17 residues in the CDR3. Germline CDR1 reads SGHRS; CDR2 reads YFSETQ. Trimming removed 2 bases at V and 0 bases at J, with 15 bases between. CDR3 loop: CASSFNPTDSSGNTIYF. Written as DNA, the CDR3 is TGCGCCAGCAGCTTTAATCCTACGGACAGCTCTGGAAACACCATATATTTT.

The rearrangement links TRBV12-3 or TRBV12-4 to TRBJ1-6; D is unresolved. The CDR3 has 13 amino acids. V gave up 10 bases and J gave up 0 bases, with 7 bases separating them. CDR3 loop: CATGGSYNSPLHF. The CDR3, as DNA: TGTGCCACCGGCGGCTCCTATAATTCACCCCTCCACTTT.

The chain uses TRBV9 and TRBJ1-1; TRBD1 matches 9 bases. The germline V gene has CDR1 SGDLS and CDR2 YYNGEE. The CDR3 extends over 15 amino acids. The trim removed 2 bases at V and 6 bases at J, leaving 8 bases unmatched. The CDR3 region is CASSVGQGNGPEAFF. CDR3 DNA sequence: TGTGCCAGCAGCGTCGGACAGGGGAACGGTCCTGAAGCTTTCTTT.

The V and J genes are TRBV10-1 and TRBJ2-5; 7 nucleotides agree with TRBD1. This CDR3 region has 13 residues. CDR1 and CDR2 from the germline V gene are WNHNN and SYGVQD (reference sequence). The J segment lost 2 bases and the V segment lost 6 bases, leaving 3 bases of the junction unmatched. The CDR3, as DNA: TGCGCCAGCAGGGAGACAGGGCAAGAGACCCAGTACTTC. Translating it yields CASRETGQETQYF.

This sequence joins TRBV5-6 and TRBJ2-7, with 9 bases matching TRBD1. Losses at the gene ends were 4 bases for V and 0 bases for J; bases not matched to a gene: 14. CDR1 is SGHDT and CDR2 is YYEEEE in the germline V gene. This CDR3 spans 18 amino acids. The CDR3 DNA follows: TGTGCCAGCAGCGCCCGGGACAGGGCACGTAGGAGCTCCTACGAGCAGTACTTC. Its translation: CASSARDRARRSSYEQYF.

V and J are TRBV11-2 and TRBJ1-3, with D maybe TRBD1 (6 bases). CDR1 is SGHAT and CDR2 is FQNNGV in the germline V gene. V lost 7 bases and J 4 bases, leaving 14 bases between the germline ends. The CDR3 extends over 14 amino acids. The CDR3 loop reads CASTLGQGGNTIYF. CDR3 nucleotide sequence: TGTGCCAGCACCCTCGGGCAGGGGGGAAACACCATATATTTT.

The chain uses TRBV14 and TRBJ1-1, with D possibly matching TRBD1 (6 bases). This CDR3 region has 16 residues. Per germline, CDR1 SGHDN and CDR2 FVKESK. V shed 1 base and J shed 5 bases, with 17 bases lying between them. The CDR3 nucleotides read TGTGCCAGCAGCCAAGTGCCGGGGGCCCGGGTAACTGAAGCTTTCTTT. It encodes CASSQVPGARVTEAFF.

Here the CDR3 reads CASSPTAANYGYTF. CDR3 DNA: TGTGCCAGCTCACCGACAGCAGCTAACTATGGCTACACCTTC. V gene TRBV18 combines with J gene TRBJ1-2; tentative D call: TRBD1 (5 bases). The V gene lost 3 bases and the J gene lost 0 bases, with 8 bases spanning the gap. The CDR3 extends over 14 amino acids. Germline CDR1 KGHSH, CDR2 LQKENI.

The rearrangement links TRBV5-1 to TRBJ1-3; no clear D. The germline V and J ends were trimmed by 4 bases and 4 bases, with 12 bases remaining between them. The germline CDR1 and CDR2 sequences are SGHRS and YFSETQ. CDR3 length equals 14 residues. The CDR3 here is CASSVNDMGNTIYF. Here the CDR3 DNA reads TGCGCCAGCAGCGTCAATGACATGGGAAACACCATATATTTT.

The chain employs TRBV9 and TRBJ2-2; 7 bases fit TRBD2. The CDR3 sequence is 14 residues long. The ends lost 4 bases at V and 3 bases at J; junction bases unmatched: 3. Germline CDR1 and CDR2: SGDLS and YYNGEE. CDR3 nucleotide sequence: TGTGCCAGCAGCCGGCTAGCGGACACCGGGGAGCTGTTTTTT. Residues: CASSRLADTGELFF.

This clone showed up just a few times. The J gene is TRBJ2-3, the V gene TRBV10-3; tentatively, D is TRBD1 (5 bases). The CDR3 sequence is 14 residues long. V was cut by 6 bases and J by 2 bases, with 12 bases left in between. CDR1 and CDR2 from the germline V gene are ENHRY and SYGVKD. The CDR3 nucleotides read TGTGCCATCAGCTCGACAGAGCACACAGATACGCAGTATTTT. It codes for CAISSTEHTDTQYF.

The V call is TRBV19, the J call TRBJ1-1, with D tentatively TRBD1 (6 bases). The CDR3 sequence is 15 residues long. CDR1 is LNHDA and CDR2 is SQIVND in the germline V gene (reference sequence). The V end was cut by 8 bases, the J end by 3 bases, with 19 bases between. Here the CDR3 reads CASASVSAGDTEAFF. The DNA of the CDR3 is TGTGCCAGTGCTTCTGTGTCGGCAGGGGACACTGAAGCTTTCTTT. Full variable domain (rest looked up from reference TRBV19 and TRBJ1-1): DGGITQSPKYLFRKEGQNVTLSCEQNLNHDAMYWYRQDPGQGLRLIYYSQIVNDFQKGDIAEGYSVSREKKESFPLTVTSAQKNPTAFYLCASASVSAGDTEAFFGQGTRLTVV.

V and J are TRBV6-2 or TRBV6-3 and TRBJ2-1; 9 nucleotides match TRBD1. This CDR3 has 17 residues. J was trimmed by 0 bases and V by 6 bases; bases with no gene match: 9. Germline V gene data show CDR1 as MNHEY and CDR2 as SVGEGT. The CDR3 here is CASSLDRGAYSYNEQFF. CDR3 in DNA: TGTGCCAGCAGCCTTGACAGGGGGGCCTACTCCTACAATGAGCAGTTCTTC.

The rearrangement links TRBV11-2 to TRBJ1-6; D gene ambiguous. The CDR3 extends over 13 amino acids. CDR1 is SGHAT and CDR2 is FQNNGV in the germline V gene. With 1 base removed from V and 7 bases from J, the gap between germline ends came to 5 bases. Here the CDR3 DNA reads TGTGCCAGCAGCTTAGTAGAAAATTCACCCCTCCACTTT. This codes for CASSLVENSPLHF.

V usage is TRBV4-1 and J usage is TRBJ2-7, with TRBD2 identical over 7 bases. Per germline, CDR1 MGHRA and CDR2 YSYEKL. The CDR3 consists of 15 residues. V gave up 0 bases and J gave up 6 bases; unmatched junction bases: 8. The CDR3 here is CASSQESGGNFEQYF. The CDR3 DNA sequence: TGCGCCAGCAGCCAAGAGTCGGGGGGAAACTTCGAGCAGTACTTC.

The chain is built from TRBV7-2 and TRBJ2-3; D possibly corresponds to TRBD1 (5 bases). V shed 5 bases and J shed 7 bases, with 7 bases lying between them. Germline CDR1 is SGHTA and CDR2 is FQGNSA. This CDR3 is 11 amino acids long. Written as DNA, the CDR3 is TGTGCCAGCAGCAGGACAAATACGCAGTATTTT. This translates into CASSRTNTQYF.

This chain joins TRBV28 and TRBJ1-1, with no clear D. CDR1 is MDHEN and CDR2 is SYDVKM in the germline V gene. V gave up 6 bases and J gave up 0 bases, with 8 bases separating them. The CDR3 has 13 amino acids. For the CDR3, the DNA is TGTGCCAGCAGACCACAGCTGAACACTGAAGCTTTCTTT. This sequence encodes CASRPQLNTEAFF.

The DNA for the CDR3 is TGTGCCAGCAGTTTCAGGGCGGTCTATGGCTACACCTTC. Protein sequence: CASSFRAVYGYTF. The chain carries TRBV12-3 or TRBV12-4 and TRBJ1-2; D may be TRBD1 (5 bases). The CDR3 consists of 13 residues. V lost 3 bases and J lost 4, with 9 bases in between.

The CDR3 region has the DNA TGTGCCAGCATTCCAACCTCCGGGACTATCTCCTACAATGAGCAGTTCTTC. Residues: CASIPTSGTISYNEQFF. J is TRBJ2-1 and V is TRBV28, with 7 bases that match TRBD2. Germline V gene sequence: CDR1 MDHEN, CDR2 SYDVKM. V shed 7 bases and J 0 bases; nucleotides not matched to a gene: 12. The CDR3 sequence is 17 residues long.

This clone has only a few counts. The chain links TRBV12-3 or TRBV12-4 to TRBJ1-2; 7 positions agree with TRBD1. The CDR3 is made up of 13 amino acids. V was pared by 6 bases and J by 4 bases, with 5 bases of the junction left unmatched. The CDR3 here is CASRGQVAYGYTF. The DNA for the CDR3 is TGTGCCAGCAGAGGACAGGTCGCCTATGGCTACACCTTC.

The rearrangement links TRBV15 to TRBJ1-1; D is perhaps TRBD1 (6 bases). This CDR3 contains 15 residues. V shed 1 base and J shed 0 bases, with 9 bases lying between them. CDR1 is LNHNV, CDR2 YYDKDF, per germline (reference sequence). The CDR3 region has the DNA TGTGCCACCAGCAGAGCGGGGACATTGAACACTGAAGCTTTCTTT. It codes for CATSRAGTLNTEAFF.

J is TRBJ1-2 and V is TRBV19; 7 nucleotides match TRBD1. The germline CDR1 and CDR2 sequences are LNHDA and SQIVND (reference sequence). The CDR3 length is 15 residues. The ends lost 0 bases at V and 5 bases at J; junction bases unmatched: 6. CDR3 protein: CASSIDTGQRYGYTF. In DNA form, the CDR3 reads TGTGCCAGTAGTATAGATACGGGACAGCGTTATGGCTACACCTTC.